The 16 T cell receptor beta chains below all came from one sample that was sequenced in a study of identical twins. In TCRdb, the 5' RACE reads were re-called with MiXCR into one record per CDR3 protein. Of 540,000 or so distinct CDR3 sequences listed, about a fifth are singletons. The sample was also reused in another study, on yellow fever vaccine responses in identical twins.

What was sequenced was CD4+ T cells sorted from blood. The receptor set was obtained from a woman between 18 and 30 years old in good health.

This chain links TRBV2 with TRBJ1-6; D ambiguous. This CDR3 is built from 14 residues. Per the germline V gene, CDR1 is SNHLY and CDR2 is FYNNEI. V lost 4 bases to trimming and J lost 7 bases, with 11 bases between them. CDR3 nucleotides: TGTGCCAGCAGTGCCCGGGCCGTGAATTCACCCCTCCACTTT. It encodes CASSARAVNSPLHF.

In this sample, this clonotype turned up a few times. J is TRBJ2-2 and V is TRBV19; 9 nucleotides match TRBD1. Per germline, CDR1 LNHDA and CDR2 SQIVND (reference sequence). The CDR3 length is 16 residues. Germline trimming cut 6 bases from V and 6 bases from J; bases unmatched to any gene: 11. CDR3 region: CASRQPGQGLAGELFF. CDR3 DNA sequence: TGTGCCAGTAGACAGCCGGGACAGGGTCTAGCCGGGGAGCTGTTTTTT.

This clonotype was observed at least ten times. The V and J genes are TRBV12-3 or TRBV12-4 and TRBJ2-5, with 7 bases aligning to TRBD2. The CDR3 is 14 residues long. V lost 6 bases and J lost 1; bases outside the gene matches: 5. CDR3 in amino acids: CASRVAGSQETQYF. DNA for the CDR3: TGTGCCAGCAGGGTAGCGGGCTCCCAAGAGACCCAGTACTTC.

The chain carries TRBV27 and TRBJ2-1; D gene unclear. Trimming took off 7 bases at V and 0 bases at J, with 7 bases between the two ends. This CDR3 has 13 residues. CDR1 is MNHEY and CDR2 is SMNVEV in the germline V gene (reference sequence). CDR3 sequence (DNA): TGTGCCAGCAAACATCCCTCCTACAATGAGCAGTTCTTC. Protein product: CASKHPSYNEQFF.

The chain has TRBV5-1 and TRBJ2-2; 8 bases align to TRBD2. The ends lost 2 bases at V and 6 bases at J; junction bases unmatched: 6. Germline CDR1 is SGHRS and CDR2 is YFSETQ. The CDR3 loop spans 15 amino acids. In DNA, the CDR3 is TGCGCCAGCAGCTTCGCGGGGGGCATCCCCGGGGAGCTGTTTTTT. Protein: CASSFAGGIPGELFF.

This clonotype was counted a few times. At one of its ends the junction is not consistent with the germline gene, which may arise from a read error. The chain employs TRBV2 and TRBJ2-3, with 7 bases fitting TRBD1. This CDR3 spans 9 amino acids. The germline CDR1 and CDR2 sequences are SNHLY and FYNNEI. Written as DNA, the CDR3 is TGTGCCAGCAGTCTTGACAGGGTATTT. The encoded protein is CASSLDRVF.

The rearrangement joins TRBV11-2 to TRBJ2-3, with D possibly matching TRBD2 (5 bases). Germline V gives CDR1 SGHAT, CDR2 FQNNGV. The ends were cut back, 2 bases at V and 4 bases at J, with 13 bases in the middle. CDR3 length: 15 amino acids. Written as DNA, the CDR3 is TGTGCCAGCAGCTTAAACGGGGTTCGCGCAGATACGCAGTATTTT. Amino acid sequence: CASSLNGVRADTQYF.

This clonotype was seen a few times. V and J are TRBV7-9 and TRBJ2-1; D might be TRBD1 or TRBD2, each matching 6 bases. Trimming stripped 0 bases from V and 4 bases from J, with 13 bases between. CDR1 and CDR2 (germline): SEHNR, FQNEAQ (reference sequence). The CDR3 loop spans 16 amino acids. CDR3 protein: CASSLAPRGGYNEQFF. CDR3 DNA sequence: TGTGCCAGCAGCTTAGCGCCCAGGGGAGGTTACAATGAGCAGTTCTTC.

The chain uses TRBV3-1 and TRBJ2-7, with D perhaps TRBD2 (6 bases). Trimming removed 5 bases from V and 4 bases from J, with 12 bases in between. The CDR3 is made up of 13 amino acids. Germline V lookup: CDR1 LGHDT, CDR2 YNNKEL (reference sequence). CDR3 sequence: CASSKVTSYEQYF. In DNA, the CDR3 is TGTGCCAGCAGCAAGGTGACTAGTTACGAGCAGTACTTC.

Only a few counts were recorded for this clonotype. The chain uses TRBV18 and TRBJ2-5; 8 positions match TRBD1. Germline V gives CDR1 KGHSH, CDR2 LQKENI. The V and J ends lost 4 bases and 5 bases, in that order; junction bases with no gene match: 6. The CDR3 length is 14 residues. This CDR3 is CASSLGRGQETQYF. CDR3 in DNA: TGTGCCAGCTCACTCGGCAGGGGGCAGGAGACCCAGTACTTC.

This clonotype showed up many times. The V and J genes are TRBV12-3 or TRBV12-4 and TRBJ2-5; D remains ambiguous. The CDR3 spans 11 residues. The V and J ends lost 2 bases and 4 bases respectively, with 2 bases between them. This CDR3 is CASSLSETQYF. In nucleotides, the CDR3 is TGTGCCAGCAGTTTATCAGAGACCCAGTACTTC.

This clonotype was observed a handful of times. The V call is TRBV12-3 or TRBV12-4, the J call TRBJ2-3; 10 bases agree with TRBD2. The CDR3 is 18 amino acids. Germline trimming cut 0 bases from V and 4 bases from J; bases unmatched to any gene: 10. CDR3 loop: CASSLAWASSGRADTQYF. The DNA of the CDR3 is TGTGCCAGCAGTTTAGCCTGGGCGTCTAGCGGGAGAGCAGATACGCAGTATTTT.

This clonotype occurred many times. V gene TRBV12-3 or TRBV12-4 combines with J gene TRBJ2-1; D not certain. The V and J ends lost 3 bases and 8 bases respectively, with 14 bases between them. The CDR3 is 14 residues long. CDR3 sequence (DNA): TGTGCCAGCAGTTTCAGTTCTCGGATCGATGAGCAGTTCTTC. Encoded protein: CASSFSSRIDEQFF.

The chain links TRBV20-1 to TRBJ2-3; 12 bases are shared with TRBD2. Losses at the gene ends were 4 bases for V and 5 bases for J; bases not matched to a gene: 7. CDR1 DFQATT and CDR2 SNEGSKA come from the germline V gene (reference sequence). CDR3 length: 15 amino acids. Written as DNA, the CDR3 is TGCAGTGCTATCCTACTAGCGGGGGGACGAGATACGCAGTATTTT. This codes for CSAILLAGGRDTQYF.

This clonotype has just a few counts. This rearrangement joins TRBV12-3 or TRBV12-4 to TRBJ1-2; D unresolved. V lost 1 base, J lost 4 bases, and 10 bases lay in between. The CDR3 spans 14 residues. DNA of the CDR3: TGTGCCAGCAGTTTAGGGGAAGTCGGCTATGGCTACACCTTC. It translates to CASSLGEVGYGYTF.

The chain links TRBV3-1 to TRBJ2-5, with TRBD2 identical over 9 bases. Unmatched junction bases numbered 7, after V lost 1 base and J lost 1 base. CDR1 LGHDT and CDR2 YNNKEL come from the germline V gene (reference sequence). CDR3 size: 17 residues. The CDR3 bases are TGTGCCAGCAGCCAAGGGCGGATAGCGGGGGCCCAAGAGACCCAGTACTTC. Its protein product is CASSQGRIAGAQETQYF.